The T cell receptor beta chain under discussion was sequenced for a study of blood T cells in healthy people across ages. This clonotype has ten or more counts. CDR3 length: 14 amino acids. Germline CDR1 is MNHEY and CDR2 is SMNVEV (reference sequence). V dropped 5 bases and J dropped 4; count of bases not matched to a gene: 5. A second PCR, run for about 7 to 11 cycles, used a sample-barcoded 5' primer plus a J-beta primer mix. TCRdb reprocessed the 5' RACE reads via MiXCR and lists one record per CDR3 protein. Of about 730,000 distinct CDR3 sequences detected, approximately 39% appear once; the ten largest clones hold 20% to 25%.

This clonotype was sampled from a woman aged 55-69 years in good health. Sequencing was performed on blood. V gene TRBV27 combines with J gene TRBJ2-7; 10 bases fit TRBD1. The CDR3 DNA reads TGTGCCAGCAGTCTGACAGGGGGCGTATACGAGCAGTACTTC. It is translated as CASSLTGGVYEQYF.